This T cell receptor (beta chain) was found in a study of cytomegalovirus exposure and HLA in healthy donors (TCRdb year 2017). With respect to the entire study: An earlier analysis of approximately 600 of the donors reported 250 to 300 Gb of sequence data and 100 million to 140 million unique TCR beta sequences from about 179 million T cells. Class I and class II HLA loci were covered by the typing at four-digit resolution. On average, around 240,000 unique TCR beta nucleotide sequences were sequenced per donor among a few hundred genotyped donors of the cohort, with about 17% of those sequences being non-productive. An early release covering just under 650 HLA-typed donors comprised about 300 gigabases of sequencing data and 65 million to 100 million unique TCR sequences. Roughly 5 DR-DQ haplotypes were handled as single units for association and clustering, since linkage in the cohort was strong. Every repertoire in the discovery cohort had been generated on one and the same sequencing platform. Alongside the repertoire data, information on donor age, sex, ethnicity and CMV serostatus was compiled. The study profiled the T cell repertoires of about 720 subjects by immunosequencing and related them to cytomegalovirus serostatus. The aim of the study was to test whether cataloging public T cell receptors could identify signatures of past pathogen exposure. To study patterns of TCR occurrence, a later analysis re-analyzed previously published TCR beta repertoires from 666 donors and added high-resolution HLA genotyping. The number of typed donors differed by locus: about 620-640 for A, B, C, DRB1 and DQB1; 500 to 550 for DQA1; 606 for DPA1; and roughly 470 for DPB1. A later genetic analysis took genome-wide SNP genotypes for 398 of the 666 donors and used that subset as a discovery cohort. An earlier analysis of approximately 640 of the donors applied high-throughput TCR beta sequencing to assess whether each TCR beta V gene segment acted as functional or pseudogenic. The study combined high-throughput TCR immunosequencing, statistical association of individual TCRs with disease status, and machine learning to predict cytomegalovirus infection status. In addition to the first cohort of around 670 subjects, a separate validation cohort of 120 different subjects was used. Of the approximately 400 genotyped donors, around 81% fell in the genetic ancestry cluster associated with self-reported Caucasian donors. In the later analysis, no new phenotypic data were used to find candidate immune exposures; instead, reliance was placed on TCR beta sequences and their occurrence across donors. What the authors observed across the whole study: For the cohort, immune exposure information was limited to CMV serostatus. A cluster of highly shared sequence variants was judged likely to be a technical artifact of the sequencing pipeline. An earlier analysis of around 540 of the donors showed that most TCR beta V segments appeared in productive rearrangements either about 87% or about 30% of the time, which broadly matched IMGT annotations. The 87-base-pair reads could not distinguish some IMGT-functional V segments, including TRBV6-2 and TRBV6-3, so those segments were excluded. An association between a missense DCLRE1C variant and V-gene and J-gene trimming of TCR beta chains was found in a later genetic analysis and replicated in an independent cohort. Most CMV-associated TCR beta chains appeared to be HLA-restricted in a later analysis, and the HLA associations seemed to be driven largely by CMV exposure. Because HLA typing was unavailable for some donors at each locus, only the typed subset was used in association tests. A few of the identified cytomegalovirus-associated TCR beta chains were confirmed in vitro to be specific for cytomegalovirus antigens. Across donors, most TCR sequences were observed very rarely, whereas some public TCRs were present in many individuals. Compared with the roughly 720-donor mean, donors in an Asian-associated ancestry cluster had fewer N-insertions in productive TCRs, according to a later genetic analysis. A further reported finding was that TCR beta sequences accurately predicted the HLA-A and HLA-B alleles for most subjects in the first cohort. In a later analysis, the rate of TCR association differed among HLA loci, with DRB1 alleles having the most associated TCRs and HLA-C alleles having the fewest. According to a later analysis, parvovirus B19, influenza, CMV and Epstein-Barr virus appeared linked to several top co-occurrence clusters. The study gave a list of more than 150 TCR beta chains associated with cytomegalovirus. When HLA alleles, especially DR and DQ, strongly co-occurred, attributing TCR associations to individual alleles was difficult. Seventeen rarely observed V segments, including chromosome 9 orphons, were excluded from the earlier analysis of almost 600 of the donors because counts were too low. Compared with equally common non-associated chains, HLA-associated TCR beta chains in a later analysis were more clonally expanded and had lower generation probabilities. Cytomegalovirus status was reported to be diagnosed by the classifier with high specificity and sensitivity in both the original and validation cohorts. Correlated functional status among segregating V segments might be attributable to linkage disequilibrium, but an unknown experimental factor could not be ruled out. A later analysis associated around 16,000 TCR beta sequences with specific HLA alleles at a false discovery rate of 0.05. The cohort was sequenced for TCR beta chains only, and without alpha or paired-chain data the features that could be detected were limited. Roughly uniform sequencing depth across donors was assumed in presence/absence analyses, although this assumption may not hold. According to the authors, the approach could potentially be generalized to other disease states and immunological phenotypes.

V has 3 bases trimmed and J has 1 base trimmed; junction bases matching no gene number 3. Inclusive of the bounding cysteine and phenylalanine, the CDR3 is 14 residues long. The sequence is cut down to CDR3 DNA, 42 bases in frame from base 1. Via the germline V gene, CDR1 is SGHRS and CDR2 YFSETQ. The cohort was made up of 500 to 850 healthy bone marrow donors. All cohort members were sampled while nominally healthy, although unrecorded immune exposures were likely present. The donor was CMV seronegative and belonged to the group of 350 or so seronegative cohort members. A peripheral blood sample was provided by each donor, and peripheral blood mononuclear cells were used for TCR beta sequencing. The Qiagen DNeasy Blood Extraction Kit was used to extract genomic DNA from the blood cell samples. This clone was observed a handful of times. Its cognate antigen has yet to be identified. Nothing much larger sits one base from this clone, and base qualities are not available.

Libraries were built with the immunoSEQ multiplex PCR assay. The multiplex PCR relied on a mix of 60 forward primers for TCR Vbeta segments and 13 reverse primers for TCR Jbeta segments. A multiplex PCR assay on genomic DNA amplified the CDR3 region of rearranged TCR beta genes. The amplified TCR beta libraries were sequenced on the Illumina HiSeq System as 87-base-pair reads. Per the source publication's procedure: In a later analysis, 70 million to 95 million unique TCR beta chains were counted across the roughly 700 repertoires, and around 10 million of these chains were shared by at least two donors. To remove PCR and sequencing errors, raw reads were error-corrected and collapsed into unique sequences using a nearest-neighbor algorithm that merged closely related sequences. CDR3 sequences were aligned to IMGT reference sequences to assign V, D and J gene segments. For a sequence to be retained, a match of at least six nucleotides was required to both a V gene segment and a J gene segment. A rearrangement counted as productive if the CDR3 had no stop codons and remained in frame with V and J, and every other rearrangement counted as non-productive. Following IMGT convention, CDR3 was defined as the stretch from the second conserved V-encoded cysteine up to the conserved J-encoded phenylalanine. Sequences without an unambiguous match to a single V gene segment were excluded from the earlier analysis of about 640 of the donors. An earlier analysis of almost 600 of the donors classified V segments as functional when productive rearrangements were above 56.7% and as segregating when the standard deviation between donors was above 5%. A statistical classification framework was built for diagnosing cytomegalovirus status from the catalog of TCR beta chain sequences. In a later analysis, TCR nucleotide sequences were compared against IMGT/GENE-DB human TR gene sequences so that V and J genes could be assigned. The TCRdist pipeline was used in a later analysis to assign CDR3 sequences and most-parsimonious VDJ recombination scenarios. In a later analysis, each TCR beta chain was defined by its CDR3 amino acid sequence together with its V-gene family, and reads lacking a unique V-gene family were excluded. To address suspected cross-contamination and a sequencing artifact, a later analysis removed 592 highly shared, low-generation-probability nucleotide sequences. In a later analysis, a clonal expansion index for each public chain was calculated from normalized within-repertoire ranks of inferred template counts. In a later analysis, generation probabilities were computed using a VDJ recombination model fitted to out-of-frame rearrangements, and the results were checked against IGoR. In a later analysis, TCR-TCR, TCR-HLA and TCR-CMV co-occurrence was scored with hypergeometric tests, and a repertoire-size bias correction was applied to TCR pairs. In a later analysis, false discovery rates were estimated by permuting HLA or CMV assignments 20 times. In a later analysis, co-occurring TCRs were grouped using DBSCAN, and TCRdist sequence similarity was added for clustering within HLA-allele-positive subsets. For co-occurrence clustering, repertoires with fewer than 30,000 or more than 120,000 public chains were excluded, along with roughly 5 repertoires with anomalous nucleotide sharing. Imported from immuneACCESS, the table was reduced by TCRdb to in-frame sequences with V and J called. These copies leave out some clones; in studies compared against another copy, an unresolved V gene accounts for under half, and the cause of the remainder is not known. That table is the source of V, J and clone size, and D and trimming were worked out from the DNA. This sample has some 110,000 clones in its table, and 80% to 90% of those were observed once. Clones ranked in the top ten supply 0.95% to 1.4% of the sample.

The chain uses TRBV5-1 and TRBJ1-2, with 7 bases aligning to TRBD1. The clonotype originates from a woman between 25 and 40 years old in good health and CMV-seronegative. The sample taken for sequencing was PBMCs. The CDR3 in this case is CASSSDRRNYGYTF. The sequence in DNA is TGCGCCAGCAGCTCGGACAGGCGTAACTATGGCTACACCTTC. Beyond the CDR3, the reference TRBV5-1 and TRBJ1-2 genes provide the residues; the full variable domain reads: KAGVTQTPRYLIKTRGQQVTLSCSPISGHRSVSWYQQTPGQGLQFLFEYFSETQRNKGNFPGRFSGRQFSNSRSEMNVSTLELGDSALYLCASSSDRRNYGYTFGSGTRLTVV.